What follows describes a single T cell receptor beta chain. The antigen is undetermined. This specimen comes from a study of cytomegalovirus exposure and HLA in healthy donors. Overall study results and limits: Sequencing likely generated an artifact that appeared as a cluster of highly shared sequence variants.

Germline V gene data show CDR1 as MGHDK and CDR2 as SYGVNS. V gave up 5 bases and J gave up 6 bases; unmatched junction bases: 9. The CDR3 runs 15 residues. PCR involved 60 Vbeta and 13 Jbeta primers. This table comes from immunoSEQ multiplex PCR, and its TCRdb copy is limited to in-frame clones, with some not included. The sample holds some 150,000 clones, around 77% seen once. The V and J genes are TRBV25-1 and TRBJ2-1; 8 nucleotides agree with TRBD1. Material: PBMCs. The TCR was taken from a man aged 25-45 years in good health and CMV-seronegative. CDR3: CASSPDRGDLNEQFF. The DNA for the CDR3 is TGTGCCAGCAGTCCCGACAGGGGAGACCTCAATGAGCAGTTCTTC.